This TCR beta chain was identified during a study of blood T cell repertoires in COVID-19 (dated by TCRdb to the early 2020s). Context from the whole study: Samples from collaborators originated in the United States, Italy and Spain and spanned both the acute and convalescent phases of COVID-19. The repertoires were made available in a free public database intended to serve as a resource for research on the immune response to SARS-CoV-2. Where HLA class I and class II types were available, the types were taken from metadata supplied by the sample provider, not from assay-based typing. The material from the prospective study consisted of cDNA or gDNA derived from T cells, B-cell-depleted T cells, or PBMCs. The dataset comprised deeply sampled blood TCRbeta repertoires from subjects exposed to, actively infected with, or recovered from COVID-19. The sample metadata nearly always contained a de-identified subject ID, COVID-19 status, age in years and sex. The samples were drawn from the first 160 participants of the ongoing ImmuneRACE study and from 1,254 subjects provided by 6 global collaborators.

The paper as a whole reports these results and caveats: The quantity of clinical and demographic metadata differed by source and by participant and was supplied without curation.

Germline trimming amounts to 2 bases on V and 10 bases on J, with 7 as the count of junction bases outside the gene matches. Taken from the germline V gene, the CDR1 and CDR2 loops are MGHDK and SYGVNS. Its CDR3 holds 15 amino acids, cysteine through phenylalanine. The only DNA kept is the CDR3, 45 bases in frame from the first base. Regarding this clone: The clone's antigen remains unknown. Per-base qualities were not stored, and no clone one base away is much larger.

At one collaborating source in Seattle, patients were enrolled during active infection and were followed longitudinally through the course of disease. Each collaborating institution followed its own protocols to collect whole blood in K2EDTA tubes. For TCRbeta analysis, collaborator samples were shipped as frozen whole blood, as isolated PBMCs, or as DNA extracted from either sample type. TCRbeta CDR3 regions were amplified from genomic DNA using the immunoSEQ Assay, a bias-controlled multiplex PCR. The authors' pipeline ran thus. Within the assay, amplification of reference gene primers was used to estimate how many nucleated cells each sample contained. To quantify the absolute abundance of each unique TCRbeta CDR3 rearrangement, sequence reads were collapsed and filtered. For each sample, productive Simpson clonality was calculated by taking the square root of Simpson's diversity index across productive rearrangements. TCRdb took over this immuneACCESS table, retaining in-frame rearrangements with V and J assigned. Such tables are incomplete; in checked studies, under half of the missing clones stem from an unresolved V gene, and the remainder is unexplained. V and J calls and clone size follow that table, whereas D and trimming were derived from the DNA. For this sample there are tens of thousands of clones; approximately 83% appear just once. The ten largest clones capture around 30% of the sample.

The chain links TRBV25-1 with TRBJ1-4, with 10 junctional bases fitting TRBD1. This receptor was taken from a woman at least 80 years old with COVID-19, enrolled during active disease. The sample comprised peripheral blood. The bases read TGTGCCAGCAGTGAACCGACAGGGGGCCTCGGAAAACTGTTTTTT. The resulting protein is CASSEPTGGLGKLFF.